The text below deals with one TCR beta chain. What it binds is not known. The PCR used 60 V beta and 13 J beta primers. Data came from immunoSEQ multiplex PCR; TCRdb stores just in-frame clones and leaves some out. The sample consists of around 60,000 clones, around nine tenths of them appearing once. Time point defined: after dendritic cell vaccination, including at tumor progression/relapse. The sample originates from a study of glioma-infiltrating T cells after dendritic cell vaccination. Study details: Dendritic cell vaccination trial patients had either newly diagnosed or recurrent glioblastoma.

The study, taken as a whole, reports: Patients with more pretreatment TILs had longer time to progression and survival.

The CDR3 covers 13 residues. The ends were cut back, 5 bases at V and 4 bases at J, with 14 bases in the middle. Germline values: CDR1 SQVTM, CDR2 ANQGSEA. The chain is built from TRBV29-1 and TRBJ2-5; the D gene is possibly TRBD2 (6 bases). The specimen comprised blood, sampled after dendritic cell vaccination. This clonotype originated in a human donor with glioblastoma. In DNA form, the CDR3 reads TGCAGCGTTAACCCGGGGCGGGGAGAGACCCAGTACTTC. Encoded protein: CSVNPGRGETQYF. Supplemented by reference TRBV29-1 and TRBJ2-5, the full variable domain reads SAVISQKPSRDICQRGTSLTIQCQVDSQVTMMFWYRQQPGQSLTLIATANQGSEATYESGFVIDKFPISRPNLTFSTLTVSNMSPEDSSIYLCSVNPGRGETQYFGPGTRLLVL.